These 10 T cell receptor beta chains were all obtained from the same sample, sequenced in a study of human T cells and chemical hapten exposure. MiXCR, run by TCRdb on the RACE reads, gives a single entry per CDR3 protein. Seen here are approximately 97,000 distinct CDR3 sequences, about 28% observed once, and the top ten hold 9% to 12%. This sample's time point: patch test 3, about 24 weeks after DPC sensitization. Sample treatment: therapeutic diphenylcyclopropenone sensitization with weekly scalp DPC. The material was whole blood, obtained in connection with sensitization to the hapten diphenylcyclopropenone (DPC). The receptors here all came from a man in his forties with alopecia areata. Some clones in this sample may be carry-over from other donors' samples.

This clonotype has only a few counts. CDR3 nucleotides: TGTGCCAGCAGTTACCCCCGGGAGAACACTGAAGCTTTCTTT. Amino acid sequence: CASSYPRENTEAFF. The V call is TRBV6-2 or TRBV6-3, the J call TRBJ1-1; D is ambiguous. The V end lost 2 bases, the J end lost 1 base, and 8 bases lay between the germline ends. Germline V gene data show CDR1 as MNHEY and CDR2 as SVGEGT. The CDR3 is 14 amino acids.

The V and J genes are TRBV27 and TRBJ1-5, with D unresolved. The CDR3 has 12 amino acids. Per germline, CDR1 MNHEY and CDR2 SMNVEV (reference sequence). V was trimmed by 8 bases and J by 6 bases, leaving 11 bases between them. The CDR3 nucleotides read TGTGCCAGCGCCCGACGGGCTCAGCCCCAGCATTTT. As protein: CASARRAQPQHF.

The chain is built from TRBV20-1 and TRBJ2-1, with TRBD2 identical over 8 bases. Germline lookup yields CDR1 DFQATT and CDR2 SNEGSKA (reference sequence). The CDR3 totals 15 residues. Trimming took 0 bases from V and 6 from J; bases not matched to a gene: 7. The CDR3 nucleotides are TGCAGTGCTAGAGAGTTGACTAGCGTCGGCAATGAGCAGTTCTTC. Translation: CSARELTSVGNEQFF.

In its sample, this clonotype was seen many times. The chain recombines TRBV20-1 with TRBJ1-5; D unresolved. The ends were cut back, 6 bases at V and 2 bases at J, with 17 bases in the middle. The CDR3 extends over 15 amino acids. Germline CDR1 is DFQATT and CDR2 is SNEGSKA (reference sequence). Here the CDR3 DNA reads TGCAGTGCCCCGGCATCAAGTGCGGGCAATCAGCCCCAGCATTTT. Translated, it gives CSAPASSAGNQPQHF.

Ten or more counts support this clonotype. CDR3 DNA: TGCAGTGCCGCGAAACGAGCGGGATCCTACGAGCAGTACTTC. This sequence encodes CSAAKRAGSYEQYF. The chain uses TRBV20-1 and TRBJ2-7, with 7 bases lining up with TRBD2. The CDR3 extends over 14 amino acids. Germline V gene lookup returns CDR1 DFQATT and CDR2 SNEGSKA (reference sequence). The V and J ends lost 6 bases and 1 base, in that order; junction bases with no gene match: 9.

This clonotype was seen only a few times. The chain is built from TRBV6-5 and TRBJ2-3; 14 nucleotides match TRBD2. This CDR3 region has 20 residues. The junction had 13 bases not matched to a gene; V was cut back by 5 bases and J by 0 bases. CDR1 is MNHEY, CDR2 SVGAGI, per germline. The CDR3 DNA reads TGTGCCAGCAGTCCCAGAGGACTAGCGGGAGGTAAATCAAGCACAGATACGCAGTATTTT. This encodes CASSPRGLAGGKSSTDTQYF.

This rearrangement joins TRBV5-5 to TRBJ2-3; 13 bases are shared with TRBD2. CDR1 and CDR2 from the germline V gene are SGHKS and YYEKEE (reference sequence). This CDR3 has 17 amino acids. Trimming took 1 base from V and 5 from J; bases not matched to a gene: 7. The CDR3 here is CASSLYGTSGRGDTQYF. In DNA form, the CDR3 reads TGTGCCAGCAGCTTGTATGGAACTAGCGGGAGGGGAGATACGCAGTATTTT.

This clonotype was found a few times. The chain joins TRBV25-1 to TRBJ2-7; 9 bases agree with TRBD2. The J segment lost 7 bases and the V segment lost 0 bases, leaving 10 bases of the junction unmatched. The CDR3 has 16 amino acids. Germline V CDR1 and CDR2: MGHDK, SYGVNS. The CDR3 is CASSEYAGGPGVEQYF. The CDR3 DNA follows: TGTGCCAGCAGTGAATACGCGGGAGGGCCAGGGGTAGAGCAGTACTTC.

The sample holds a few counts of this clonotype. This chain links TRBV12-3 or TRBV12-4 with TRBJ2-1; 8 nucleotides match TRBD2. The length of the CDR3 is 16 residues. V lost 5 bases to trimming and J lost 10 bases; unmatched junction nucleotides: 16. The CDR3 protein is CASSRSGGFGLEEQFF. CDR3 DNA: TGTGCCAGCAGTCGCAGCGGGGGATTCGGGTTAGAGGAGCAGTTCTTC.

Ten or more counts support this clonotype. The rearrangement joins TRBV20-1 to TRBJ2-2, with 11 positions matching TRBD2. This CDR3 has 16 amino acids. V lost 0 bases and J lost 3; bases outside the gene matches: 3. Per germline, CDR1 DFQATT and CDR2 SNEGSKA (reference sequence). The CDR3 coding sequence is TGCAGTGCTAGAGACCTAGCGGGAGGCGACACCGGGGAGCTGTTTTTT. Its translation: CSARDLAGGDTGELFF.